In its sample, the clone carrying this T cell receptor (beta chain) was seen a few times. This specimen belongs to a study of blood T cell repertoires in COVID-19. This CDR3 spans 17 amino acids. V gave up 2 bases and J gave up 1 base, with 17 bases separating them. Germline V gene sequence: CDR1 LGHNA, CDR2 YNFKEQ. The table came from immunoSEQ multiplex PCR; TCRdb's copy has only in-frame clones and leaves some out. The top ten clones hold 5.2% of a sample with 150,000 to 200,000 clones, roughly 80% of them seen once. V and J are TRBV4-2 and TRBJ1-1; no clear D. The sequence was collected from a woman aged 25 to 45 with acute or convalescent COVID-19. The sequencing input was peripheral blood. CDR3 in amino acids: CASSQQDAGLSNTEAFF. The CDR3 DNA sequence: TGTGCCAGCAGCCAACAGGATGCCGGACTGTCGAACACTGAAGCTTTCTTT.